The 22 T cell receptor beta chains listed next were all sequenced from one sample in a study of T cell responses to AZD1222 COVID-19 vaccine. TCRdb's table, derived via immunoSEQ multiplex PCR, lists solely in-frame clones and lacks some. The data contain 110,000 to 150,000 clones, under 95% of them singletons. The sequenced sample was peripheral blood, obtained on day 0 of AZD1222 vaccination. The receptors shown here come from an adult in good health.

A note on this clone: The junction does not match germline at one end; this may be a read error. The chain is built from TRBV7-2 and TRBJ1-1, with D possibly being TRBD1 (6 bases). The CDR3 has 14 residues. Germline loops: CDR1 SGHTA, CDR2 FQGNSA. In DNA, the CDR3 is TGTGCCAGCACCTTAGGACAGTCGAACACTGAAGCTTTCTTT. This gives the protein CASTLGQSNTEAFF.

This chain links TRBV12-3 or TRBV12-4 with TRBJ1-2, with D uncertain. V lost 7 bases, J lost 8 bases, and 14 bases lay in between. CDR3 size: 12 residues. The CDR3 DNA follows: TGTGCCAGCACCTCAGGTGGGGAGGGCTACACCTTC. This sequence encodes CASTSGGEGYTF.

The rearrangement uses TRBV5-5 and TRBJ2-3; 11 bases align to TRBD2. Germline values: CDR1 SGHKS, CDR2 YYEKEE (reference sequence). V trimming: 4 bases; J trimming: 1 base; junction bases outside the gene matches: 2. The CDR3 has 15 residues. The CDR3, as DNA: TGTGCCAGCAGCCCGGGACTAGCGGGCACAGATACGCAGTATTTT. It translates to CASSPGLAGTDTQYF.

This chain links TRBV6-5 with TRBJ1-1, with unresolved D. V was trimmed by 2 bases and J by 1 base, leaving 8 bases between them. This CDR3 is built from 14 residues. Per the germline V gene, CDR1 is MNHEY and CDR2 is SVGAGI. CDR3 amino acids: CASSYRVTNTEAFF. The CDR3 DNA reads TGTGCCAGCAGTTACAGGGTAACGAACACTGAAGCTTTCTTT.

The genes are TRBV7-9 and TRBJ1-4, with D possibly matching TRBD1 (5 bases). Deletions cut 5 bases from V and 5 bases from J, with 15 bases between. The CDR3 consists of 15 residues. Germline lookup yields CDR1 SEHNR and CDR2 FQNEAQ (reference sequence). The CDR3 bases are TGTGCCAGCAGCCCCGAGGGGAACGCCAATGAAAAACTGTTTTTT. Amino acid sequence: CASSPEGNANEKLFF.

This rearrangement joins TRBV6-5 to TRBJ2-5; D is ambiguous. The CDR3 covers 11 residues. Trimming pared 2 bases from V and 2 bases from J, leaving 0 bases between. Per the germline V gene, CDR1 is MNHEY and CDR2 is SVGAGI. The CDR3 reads CASSYQETQYF. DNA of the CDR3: TGTGCCAGCAGTTACCAAGAGACCCAGTACTTC.

CDR3 nucleotides: TGTGCCAGCAGCTTATCGGCAGGGTTATATGGTGAAGCTTTCTTT. Amino acids: CASSLSAGLYGEAFF. The rearrangement uses TRBV7-9 and TRBJ1-1; the D gene is possibly TRBD1 (5 bases). This CDR3 spans 15 amino acids. V lost 2 bases and J 7 bases, leaving 17 bases between the germline ends. The germline gives CDR1 SEHNR, CDR2 FQNEAQ (reference sequence).

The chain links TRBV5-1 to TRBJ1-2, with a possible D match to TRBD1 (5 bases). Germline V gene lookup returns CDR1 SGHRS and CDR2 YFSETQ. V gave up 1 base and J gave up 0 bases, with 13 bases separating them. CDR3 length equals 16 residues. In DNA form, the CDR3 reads TGCGCCAGCAGCTTGTCGGCACAGGTAGCTAACTATGGCTACACCTTC. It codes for CASSLSAQVANYGYTF.

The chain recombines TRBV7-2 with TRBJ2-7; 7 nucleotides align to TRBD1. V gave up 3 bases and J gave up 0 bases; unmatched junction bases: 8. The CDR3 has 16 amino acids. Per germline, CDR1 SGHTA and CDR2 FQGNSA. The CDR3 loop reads CASSLGQGESSYEQYF. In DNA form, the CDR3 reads TGTGCCAGCAGCTTGGGTCAGGGGGAAAGCTCCTACGAGCAGTACTTC.

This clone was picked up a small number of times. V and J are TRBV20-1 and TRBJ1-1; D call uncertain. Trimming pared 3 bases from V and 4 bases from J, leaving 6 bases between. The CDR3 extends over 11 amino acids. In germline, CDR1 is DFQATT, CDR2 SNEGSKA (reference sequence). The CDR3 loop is CSASRSTEAFF. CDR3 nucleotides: TGCAGTGCTAGTCGGTCCACTGAAGCTTTCTTT.

CDR3: CASSSTGGNTIYF. The CDR3 DNA is TGTGCCAGCAGCTCCACCGGCGGAAACACCATATATTTT. The chain carries TRBV11-3 and TRBJ1-3; D is unclear. The CDR3 contains 13 residues. Germline CDR1 is SGHNT and CDR2 is YENEEA. Trimming took 4 bases from V and 4 from J, leaving 8 bases between them.

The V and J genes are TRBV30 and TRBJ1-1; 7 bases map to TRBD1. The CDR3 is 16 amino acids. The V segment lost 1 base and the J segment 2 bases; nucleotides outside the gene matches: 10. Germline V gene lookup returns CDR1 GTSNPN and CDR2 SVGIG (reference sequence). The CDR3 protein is CAWSGGYGTANTEAFF. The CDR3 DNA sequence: TGTGCCTGGAGTGGGGGGTATGGGACAGCCAACACTGAAGCTTTCTTT. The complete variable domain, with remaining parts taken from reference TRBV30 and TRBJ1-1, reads SQTIHQWPATLVQPVGSPLSLECTVEGTSNPNLYWYRQAAGRGLQLLFYSVGIGQISSEVPQNLSASRPQDRQFILSSKKLLLSDSGFYLCAWSGGYGTANTEAFFGQGTRLTVV.

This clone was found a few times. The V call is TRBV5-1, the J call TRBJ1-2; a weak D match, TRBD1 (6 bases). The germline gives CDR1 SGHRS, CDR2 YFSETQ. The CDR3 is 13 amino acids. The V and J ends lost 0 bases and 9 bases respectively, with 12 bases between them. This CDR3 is CASSLVTGSSYTF. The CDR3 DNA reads TGCGCCAGCAGCTTGGTAACAGGGTCAAGCTACACCTTC.

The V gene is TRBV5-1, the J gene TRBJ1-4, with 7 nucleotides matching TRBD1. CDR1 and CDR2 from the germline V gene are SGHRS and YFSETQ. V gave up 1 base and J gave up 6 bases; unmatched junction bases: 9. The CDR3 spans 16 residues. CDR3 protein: CASSLTGVVSDEKLFF. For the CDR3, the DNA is TGCGCCAGCAGCTTGACAGGGGTGGTCTCAGATGAAAAACTGTTTTTT.

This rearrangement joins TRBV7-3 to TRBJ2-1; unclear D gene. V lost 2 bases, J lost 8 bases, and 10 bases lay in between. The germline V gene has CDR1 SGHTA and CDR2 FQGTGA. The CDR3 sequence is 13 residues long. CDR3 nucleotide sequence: TGTGCCAGCAGCTTAGTACATAAGGATGAGCAGTTCTTC. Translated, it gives CASSLVHKDEQFF.

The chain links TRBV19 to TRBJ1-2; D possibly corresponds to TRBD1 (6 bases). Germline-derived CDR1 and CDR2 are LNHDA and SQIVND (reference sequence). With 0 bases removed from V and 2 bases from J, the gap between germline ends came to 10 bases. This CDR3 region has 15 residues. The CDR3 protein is CASSIEGGPNYGYTF. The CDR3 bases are TGTGCCAGTAGTATAGAAGGGGGACCGAACTATGGCTACACCTTC.

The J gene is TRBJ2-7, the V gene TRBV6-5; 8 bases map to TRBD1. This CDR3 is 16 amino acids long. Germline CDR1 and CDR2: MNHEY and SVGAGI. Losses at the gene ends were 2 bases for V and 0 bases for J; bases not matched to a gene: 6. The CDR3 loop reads CASSYRRQGSSYEQYF. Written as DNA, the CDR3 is TGTGCCAGCAGTTACCGCAGACAGGGGAGCTCCTACGAGCAGTACTTC.

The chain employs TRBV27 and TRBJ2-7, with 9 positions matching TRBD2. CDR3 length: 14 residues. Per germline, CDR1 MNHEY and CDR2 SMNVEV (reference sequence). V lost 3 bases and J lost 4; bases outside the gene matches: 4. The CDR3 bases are TGTGCCAGCAGTTTTAGCGGGGGAGGGTACGAGCAGTACTTC. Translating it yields CASSFSGGGYEQYF.

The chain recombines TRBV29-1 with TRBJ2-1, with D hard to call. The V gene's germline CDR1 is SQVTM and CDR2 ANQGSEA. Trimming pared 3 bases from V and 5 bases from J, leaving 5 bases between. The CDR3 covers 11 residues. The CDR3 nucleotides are TGCAGCGTTGAGGCCAACAATGAGCAGTTCTTC. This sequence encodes CSVEANNEQFF.

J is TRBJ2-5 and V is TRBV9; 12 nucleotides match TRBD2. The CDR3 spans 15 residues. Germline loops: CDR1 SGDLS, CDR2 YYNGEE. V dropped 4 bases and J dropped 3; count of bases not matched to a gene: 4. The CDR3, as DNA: TGTGCCAGCAGCTCCCGACTAGCGGGGGAAGAGACCCAGTACTTC. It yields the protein CASSSRLAGEETQYF.

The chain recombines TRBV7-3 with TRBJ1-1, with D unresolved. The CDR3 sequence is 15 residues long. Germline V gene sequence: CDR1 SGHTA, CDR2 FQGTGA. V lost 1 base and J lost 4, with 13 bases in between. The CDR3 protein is CASSLIPGPRTEAFF. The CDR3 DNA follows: TGTGCCAGCAGCTTAATCCCAGGACCACGCACTGAAGCTTTCTTT.

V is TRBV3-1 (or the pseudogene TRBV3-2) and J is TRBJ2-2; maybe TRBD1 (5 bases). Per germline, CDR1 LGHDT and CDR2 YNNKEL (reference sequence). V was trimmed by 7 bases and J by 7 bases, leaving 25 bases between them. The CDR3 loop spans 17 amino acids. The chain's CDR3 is CASTYQPVGVIDGELFF. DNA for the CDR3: TGTGCCAGCACCTATCAGCCGGTAGGGGTTATCGACGGGGAGCTGTTTTTT.